This T cell receptor beta chain originates from a study of blood T cell repertoires in COVID-19. Participants came from about two dozen US areas, aged about 18 to 95 years. The repertoire was sequenced with immunoSEQ multiplex PCR; TCRdb's copy has only in-frame clones and lacks some. The sample has some 250,000 clones; around nine tenths are singletons. The CDR3 extends over 13 amino acids. Germline loops: CDR1 KGHDR, CDR2 SFDVKD. The germline V and J ends were trimmed by 5 bases and 4 bases, with 8 bases remaining between them. The source of this sequence is a man aged 40-55 years who had recovered from COVID-19. The rearrangement uses TRBV24-1 and TRBJ2-1; D might be TRBD2 (6 bases). The sequenced sample consisted of PBMCs or T cells enriched from blood (not recorded which). The CDR3 bases are TGTGCCACCAGTGCCAGCGGGTACAATGAGCAGTTCTTC. Protein product: CATSASGYNEQFF.